The next 14 T cell receptor beta chains were all read from a single sample in a study of T cells in Graves' hyperthyroidism and ophthalmopathy. Amplified regions were TCR beta CDR3 sequences from RNA transcripts. HTBI primers were used for first-round RT-PCR of the TCR CDR3. TCRdb re-derived calls from the multiplex PCR reads in MiXCR, one entry per CDR3 protein. The profile shows 300,000 to 450,000 distinct CDR3 sequences, more than 11% of them singletons. Input material: blood. Every receptor here comes from a woman aged 55-69 years with Graves' hyperthyroidism.

This chain uses TRBV2 with TRBJ2-7; 9 bases fit TRBD2. V dropped 4 bases and J dropped 7; count of bases not matched to a gene: 8. CDR1 and CDR2 from the germline V gene are SNHLY and FYNNEI. The CDR3 extends over 14 amino acids. The CDR3 DNA reads TGTGCCAGCAGTGGGCTAGCGGGAATAGGAGAGCAGTACTTC. Translation: CASSGLAGIGEQYF.

The chain joins TRBV7-9 to TRBJ1-1; D remains ambiguous. Per the germline V gene, CDR1 is SEHNR and CDR2 is FQNEAQ (reference sequence). CDR3 length equals 15 residues. Trimming took off 5 bases at V and 1 base at J, with 14 bases between the two ends. Here the CDR3 reads CASSPPGRQNTEAFF. CDR3 DNA: TGTGCCAGCAGCCCGCCCGGGAGGCAGAACACTGAAGCTTTCTTT.

This clonotype was counted between two and nine times. The chain carries TRBV7-9 and TRBJ2-2; D is unresolved. Germline values: CDR1 SEHNR, CDR2 FQNEAQ (reference sequence). This CDR3 has 12 amino acids. Trimming shortened V by 5 bases and J by 6 bases, and 7 bases separated the two germline ends. The CDR3 DNA sequence: TGTGCCAGCAGCCATGAGGCCGGGGAGCTGTTTTTT. It codes for CASSHEAGELFF.

On this clonotype itself: Given a much more abundant clone one base away, this may be a read error. The chain uses TRBV18 and TRBJ2-2, with 7 positions matching TRBD1. The V gene's germline CDR1 is KGHSH and CDR2 LQKENI. V gave up 3 bases and J gave up 4 bases; unmatched junction bases: 5. The CDR3 is made up of 15 amino acids. CDR3 region: CASSPPGTATGELFF. CDR3 nucleotide sequence: TGTGCCAGCTCACCCCCCGGGACAGCCACCGGGGAGCTGTTTTTT. Using reference TRBV18 and TRBJ2-2 for the parts outside the CDR3, the full variable domain is NAGVMQNPRHLVRRRGQEARLRCSPMKGHSHVYWYRQLPEEGLKFMVYLQKENIIDESGMPKERFSAEFPKEGPSILRIQQVVRGDSAAYFCASSPPGTATGELFFGEGSRLTVL.

The chain joins TRBV10-3 to TRBJ1-2; D gene unclear. Trimming removed 0 bases from V and 4 bases from J, with 9 bases in between. This CDR3 has 14 residues. Germline values: CDR1 ENHRY, CDR2 SYGVKD. CDR3: CAISESQDFYGYTF. CDR3 coding DNA: TGTGCCATCAGTGAGTCCCAGGACTTCTATGGCTACACCTTC.

This clonotype was observed a handful of times. The rearrangement links TRBV4-1 to TRBJ2-3; 8 nucleotides match TRBD2. The CDR3 extends over 15 amino acids. Germline CDR1 is MGHRA and CDR2 is YSYEKL. Trimming removed 2 bases from V and 4 bases from J; junction bases left unmatched: 5. The CDR3 DNA reads as TGCGCCAGCAGCCAACGTAGCGGGACCCCAGATACGCAGTATTTT. This codes for CASSQRSGTPDTQYF.

The CDR3 loop reads CAISEVRAYEQYF. The CDR3 DNA reads TGTGCCATCAGTGAGGTCAGAGCCTACGAGCAGTACTTC. V gene TRBV10-3 combines with J gene TRBJ2-7; no reliable D call. CDR3 length: 13 amino acids. Germline CDR1 ENHRY, CDR2 SYGVKD. The V end was cut by 2 bases, the J end by 2 bases, with 7 bases between.

This clonotype came up many times. The chain employs TRBV18 and TRBJ1-2, with D hard to call. The CDR3 runs 14 residues. Trimming left V 1 base short and J 8 bases short, with 14 bases between. Per germline, CDR1 KGHSH and CDR2 LQKENI. The CDR3: CASSPRTQPEGYTF. CDR3 DNA: TGTGCCAGCTCACCACGAACACAGCCAGAAGGCTACACCTTC.

Ten or more counts support this clonotype. The chain uses TRBV2 and TRBJ2-1; TRBD2 is a possible D gene (6 bases). This CDR3 comprises 11 residues. CDR1 is SNHLY, CDR2 FYNNEI, per germline. V shed 5 bases and J shed 7 bases, with 6 bases lying between them. The CDR3 coding sequence is TGTGCCAGCAGTCGGGAGAATGAGCAGTTCTTC. The encoded protein is CASSRENEQFF.

The chain links TRBV19 to TRBJ2-2; 9 bases agree with TRBD2. This CDR3 has 18 residues. Per germline, CDR1 LNHDA and CDR2 SQIVND (reference sequence). The trim removed 5 bases at V and 0 bases at J, leaving 10 bases unmatched. The CDR3 spells CASSQVAGELANTGELFF. For the CDR3, the DNA is TGTGCCAGTAGTCAAGTAGCGGGAGAACTCGCGAACACCGGGGAGCTGTTTTTT.

There are many counts of this clonotype. This chain links TRBV27 with TRBJ1-1; TRBD1 is a possible D gene (5 bases). Germline CDR1 reads MNHEY; CDR2 reads SMNVEV (reference sequence). The V end lost 3 bases, the J end lost 2 bases, and 7 bases lay between the germline ends. The CDR3 length is 13 residues. The CDR3 loop reads CASSFGGNTEAFF. CDR3 sequence (DNA): TGTGCCAGCAGTTTTGGGGGTAACACTGAAGCTTTCTTT.

This clonotype has at least ten counts. V usage is TRBV24-1 and J usage is TRBJ2-1; 12 bases map to TRBD2. CDR3 length equals 18 residues. The germline V gene encodes CDR1 KGHDR and CDR2 SFDVKD. V lost 5 bases to trimming and J lost 7 bases; unmatched junction nucleotides: 14. The CDR3 sequence: CATSARTSGIGDRNEQFF. CDR3 nucleotides: TGTGCCACCAGTGCTCGGACTAGCGGGATAGGGGATCGGAATGAGCAGTTCTTC.

This clonotype was found a few times. The gene calls are TRBV6-6 and TRBJ2-1, with TRBD2 matching over 9 bases. Germline trimming cut 0 bases from V and 6 bases from J; bases unmatched to any gene: 3. Looked up from germline, CDR1 is MNHNY and CDR2 is SVGAGI (reference sequence). The CDR3 runs 15 residues. CDR3 amino acids: CASSYSSSGTNEQFF. As DNA, the CDR3 is TGTGCCAGCAGTTACTCGTCTAGCGGGACCAATGAGCAGTTCTTC.

At least ten counts were recorded for this clonotype. In DNA, the CDR3 is TGTGCCAGCAGGCCGAGACGGGGAGGGTACGAGCAGTACTTC. This sequence encodes CASRPRRGGYEQYF. The rearrangement uses TRBV7-8 and TRBJ2-7, with TRBD2 matching 7 bases. V was pared by 6 bases and J by 4 bases, with 9 bases of the junction left unmatched. Germline V gene lookup returns CDR1 SGHVS and CDR2 FQNEAQ. The CDR3 covers 14 residues. The entire variable domain, with the rest obtained from reference TRBV7-8 and TRBJ2-7, is as follows: GAGVSQSPRYKVAKRGQDVALRCDPISGHVSLFWYQQALGQGPEFLTYFQNEAQLDKSGLPSDRFFAERPEGSVSTLKIQRTQQEDSAVYLCASRPRRGGYEQYFGPGTRLTVT.